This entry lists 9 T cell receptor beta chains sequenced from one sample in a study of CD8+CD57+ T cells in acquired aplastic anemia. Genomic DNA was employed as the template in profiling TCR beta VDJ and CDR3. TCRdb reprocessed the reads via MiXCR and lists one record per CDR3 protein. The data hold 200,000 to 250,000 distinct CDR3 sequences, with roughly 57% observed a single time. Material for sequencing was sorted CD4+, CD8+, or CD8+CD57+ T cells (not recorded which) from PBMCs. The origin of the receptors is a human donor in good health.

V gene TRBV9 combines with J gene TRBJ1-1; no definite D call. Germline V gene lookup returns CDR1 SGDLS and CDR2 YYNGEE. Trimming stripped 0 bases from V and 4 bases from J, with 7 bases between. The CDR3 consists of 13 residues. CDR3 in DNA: TGTGCCAGCAGCGTAGGGAAGAGCACTGAAGCTTTCTTT. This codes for CASSVGKSTEAFF.

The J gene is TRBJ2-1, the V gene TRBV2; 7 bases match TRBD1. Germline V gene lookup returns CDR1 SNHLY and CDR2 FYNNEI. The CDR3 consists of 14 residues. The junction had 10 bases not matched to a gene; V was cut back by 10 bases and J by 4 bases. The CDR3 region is CATLRDSAYNEQFF. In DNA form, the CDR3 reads TGTGCCACACTACGGGACAGTGCTTACAATGAGCAGTTCTTC.

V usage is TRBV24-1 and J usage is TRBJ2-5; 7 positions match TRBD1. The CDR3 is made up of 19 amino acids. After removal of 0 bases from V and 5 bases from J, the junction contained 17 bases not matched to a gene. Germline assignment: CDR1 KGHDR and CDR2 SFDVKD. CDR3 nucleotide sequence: TGTGCCACCAGTGATTTGCGTCCTACCACGACAGGGAATGAGGAGACCCAGTACTTC. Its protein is CATSDLRPTTTGNEETQYF.

In DNA, the CDR3 is TGTGCCAGCAGCTTAGCACAGGGAGGAAATCAGCCCCAGCATTTT. Translating gives CASSLAQGGNQPQHF. The rearrangement uses TRBV7-2 and TRBJ1-5, with D maybe TRBD1 (6 bases). CDR3 size: 15 residues. With 0 bases removed from V and 4 bases from J, the gap between germline ends came to 10 bases. Germline-derived CDR1 and CDR2 are SGHTA and FQGNSA.

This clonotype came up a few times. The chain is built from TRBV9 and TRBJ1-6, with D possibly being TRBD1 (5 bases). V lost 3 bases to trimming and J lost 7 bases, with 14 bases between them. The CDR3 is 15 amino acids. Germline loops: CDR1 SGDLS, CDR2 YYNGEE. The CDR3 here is CASSAGDARNSPLHF. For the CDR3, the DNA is TGTGCCAGCAGCGCCGGGGACGCGCGAAATTCACCCCTCCACTTT.

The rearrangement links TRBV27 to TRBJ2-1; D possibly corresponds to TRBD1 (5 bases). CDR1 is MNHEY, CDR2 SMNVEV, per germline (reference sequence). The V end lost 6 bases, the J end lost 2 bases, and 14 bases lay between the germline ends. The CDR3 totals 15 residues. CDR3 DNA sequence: TGTGCCAGCAGCCCTGGGGCGGACCCCTACAATGAGCAGTTCTTC. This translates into CASSPGADPYNEQFF.

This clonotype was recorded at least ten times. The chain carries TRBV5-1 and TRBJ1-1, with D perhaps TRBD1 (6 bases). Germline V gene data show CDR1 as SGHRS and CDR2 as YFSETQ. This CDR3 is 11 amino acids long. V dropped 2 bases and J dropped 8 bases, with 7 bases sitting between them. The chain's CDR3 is CASSFTGEAFF. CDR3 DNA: TGCGCCAGCAGCTTTACAGGGGAAGCTTTCTTT.

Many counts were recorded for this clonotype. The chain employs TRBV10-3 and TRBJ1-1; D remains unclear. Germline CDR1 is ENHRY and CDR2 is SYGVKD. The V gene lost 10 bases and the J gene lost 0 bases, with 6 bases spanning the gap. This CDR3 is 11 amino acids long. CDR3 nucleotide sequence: TGTGCCACGACTCTGAACACTGAAGCTTTCTTT. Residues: CATTLNTEAFF.

This CDR3 reads CASIKDRVNEKLFF. The CDR3 nucleotides are TGTGCCAGCATTAAAGACAGGGTTAATGAAAAACTGTTTTTT. The chain has TRBV9 and TRBJ1-4; TRBD1 matches 7 bases. The germline CDR1 and CDR2 sequences are SGDLS and YYNGEE. J gave up 4 bases and V 6 bases, and 6 bases lay outside the gene matches. This CDR3 has 14 amino acids.